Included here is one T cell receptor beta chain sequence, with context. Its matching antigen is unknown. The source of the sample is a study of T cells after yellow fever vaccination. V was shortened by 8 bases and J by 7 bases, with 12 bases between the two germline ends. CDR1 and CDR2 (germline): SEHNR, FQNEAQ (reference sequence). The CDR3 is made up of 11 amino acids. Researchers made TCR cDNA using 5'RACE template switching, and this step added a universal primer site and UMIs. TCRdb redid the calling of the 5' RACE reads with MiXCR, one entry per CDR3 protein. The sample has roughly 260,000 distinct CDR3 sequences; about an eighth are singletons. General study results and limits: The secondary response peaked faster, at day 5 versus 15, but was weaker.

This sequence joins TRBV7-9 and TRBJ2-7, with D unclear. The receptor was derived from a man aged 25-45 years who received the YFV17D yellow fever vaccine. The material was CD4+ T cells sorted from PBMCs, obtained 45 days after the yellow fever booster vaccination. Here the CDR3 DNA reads TGTGCCAGCGGCCTAGGGCGTGAGCAGTACTTC. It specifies CASGLGREQYF.